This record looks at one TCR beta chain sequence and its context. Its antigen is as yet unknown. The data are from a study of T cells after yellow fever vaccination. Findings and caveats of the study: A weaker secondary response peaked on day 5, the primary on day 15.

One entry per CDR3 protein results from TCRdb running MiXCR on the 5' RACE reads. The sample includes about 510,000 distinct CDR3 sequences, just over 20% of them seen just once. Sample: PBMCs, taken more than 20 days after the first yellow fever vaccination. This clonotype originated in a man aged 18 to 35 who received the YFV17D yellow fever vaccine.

CDR3 nucleotides: TGTGCCAGCAGGGGACTACCTCACAATGAGCAGTTCTTC. Protein: CASRGLPHNEQFF. The V gene is TRBV6-2 or TRBV6-3, the J gene TRBJ2-1; 7 bases line up with TRBD2. There are 13 residues in the CDR3. The ends lost 6 bases at V and 5 bases at J; junction bases unmatched: 4. Per the germline V gene, CDR1 is MNHEY and CDR2 is SVGEGT.